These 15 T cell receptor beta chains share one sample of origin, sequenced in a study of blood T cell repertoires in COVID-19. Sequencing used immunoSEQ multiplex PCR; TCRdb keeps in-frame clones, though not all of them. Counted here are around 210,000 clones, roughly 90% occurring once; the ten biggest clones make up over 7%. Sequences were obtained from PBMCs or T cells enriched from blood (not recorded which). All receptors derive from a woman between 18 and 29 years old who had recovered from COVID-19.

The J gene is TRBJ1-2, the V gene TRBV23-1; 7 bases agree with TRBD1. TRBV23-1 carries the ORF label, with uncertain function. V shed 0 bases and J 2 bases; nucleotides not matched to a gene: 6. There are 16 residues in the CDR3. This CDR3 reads CASSQSGDSWNYGYTF. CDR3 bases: TGCGCCAGCAGTCAATCAGGGGACAGTTGGAACTATGGCTACACCTTC.

The CDR3 sequence: CASSYSGLNQPQHF. Here the CDR3 DNA reads TGTGCCAGCAGTTATTCAGGGTTGAATCAGCCCCAGCATTTT. The V call is TRBV6-6, the J call TRBJ1-5, with D possibly being TRBD1 (5 bases). V shed 3 bases and J shed 4 bases, with 10 bases lying between them. There are 14 residues in the CDR3. Germline V CDR1 and CDR2: MNHNY, SVGAGI (reference sequence).

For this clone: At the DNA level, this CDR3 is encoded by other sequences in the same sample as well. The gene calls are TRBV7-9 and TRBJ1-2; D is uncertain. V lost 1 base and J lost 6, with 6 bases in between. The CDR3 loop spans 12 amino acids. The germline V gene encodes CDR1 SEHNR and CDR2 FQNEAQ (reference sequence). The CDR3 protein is CASSLGQNGYTF. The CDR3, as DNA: TGTGCCAGCAGCTTAGGGCAAAATGGCTACACCTTC.

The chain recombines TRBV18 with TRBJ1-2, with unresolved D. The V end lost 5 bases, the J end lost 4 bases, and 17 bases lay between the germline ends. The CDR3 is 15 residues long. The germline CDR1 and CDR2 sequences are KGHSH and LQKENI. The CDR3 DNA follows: TGTGCCAGCTCAGAGGCCCGCGGCGAAATCTATGGCTACACCTTC. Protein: CASSEARGEIYGYTF.

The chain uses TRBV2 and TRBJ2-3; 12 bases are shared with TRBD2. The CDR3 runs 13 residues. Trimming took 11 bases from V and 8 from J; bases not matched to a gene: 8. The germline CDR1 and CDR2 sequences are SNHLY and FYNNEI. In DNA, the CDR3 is TGTGCCCGAGAGACTAGCGGGGGTGGTACGCAGTATTTT. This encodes CARETSGGGTQYF.

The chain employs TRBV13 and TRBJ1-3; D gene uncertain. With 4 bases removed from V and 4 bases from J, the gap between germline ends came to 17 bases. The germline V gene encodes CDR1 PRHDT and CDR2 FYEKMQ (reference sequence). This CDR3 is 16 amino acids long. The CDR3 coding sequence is TGTGCCAGCAGCTCCCGGGGAGTGGGGATGGGAAACACCATATATTTT. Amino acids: CASSSRGVGMGNTIYF. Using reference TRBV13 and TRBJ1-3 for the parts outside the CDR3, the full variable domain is AAGVIQSPRHLIKEKRETATLKCYPIPRHDTVYWYQQGPGQDPQFLISFYEKMQSDKGSIPDRFSAQQFSDYHSELNMSSLELGDSALYFCASSSRGVGMGNTIYFGEGSWLTVV.

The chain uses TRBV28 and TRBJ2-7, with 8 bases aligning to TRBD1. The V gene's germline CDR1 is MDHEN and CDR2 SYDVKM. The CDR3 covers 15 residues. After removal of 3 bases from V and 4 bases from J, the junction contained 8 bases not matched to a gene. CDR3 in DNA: TGTGCCAGCAGTTTGGCCGGGACAGGTTCTTACGAGCAGTACTTC. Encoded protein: CASSLAGTGSYEQYF.

The CDR3 nucleotides read TGTGCCAGCAGTGAATTGGTTCAGGGGGCTACCGGGGAGCTGTTTTTT. This encodes CASSELVQGATGELFF. This chain links TRBV25-1 with TRBJ2-2; 8 nucleotides align to TRBD1. The CDR3 contains 16 residues. V shed 1 base and J 5 bases; nucleotides not matched to a gene: 6. Looked up from germline, CDR1 is MGHDK and CDR2 is SYGVNS.

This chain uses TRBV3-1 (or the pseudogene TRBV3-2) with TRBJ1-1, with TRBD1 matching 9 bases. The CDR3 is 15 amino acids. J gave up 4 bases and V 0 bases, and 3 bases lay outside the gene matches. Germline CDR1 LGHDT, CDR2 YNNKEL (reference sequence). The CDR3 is CASSQDPTGGTEAFF. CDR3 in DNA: TGTGCCAGCAGCCAAGATCCGACAGGGGGCACTGAAGCTTTCTTT.

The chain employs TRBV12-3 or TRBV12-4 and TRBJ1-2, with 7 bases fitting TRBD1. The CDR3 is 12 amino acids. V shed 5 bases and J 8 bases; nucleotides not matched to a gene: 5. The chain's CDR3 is CASSRQGSGYTF. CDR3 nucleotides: TGTGCCAGCAGTCGACAGGGATCCGGCTACACCTTC.

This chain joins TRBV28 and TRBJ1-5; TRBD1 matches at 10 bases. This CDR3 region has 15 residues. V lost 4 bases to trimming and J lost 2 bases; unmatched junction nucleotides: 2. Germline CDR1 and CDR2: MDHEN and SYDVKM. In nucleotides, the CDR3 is TGTGCCAGCAGTTGGACAGGGGGTGGCAATCAGCCCCAGCATTTT. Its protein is CASSWTGGGNQPQHF. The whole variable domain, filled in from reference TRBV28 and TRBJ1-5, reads DVKVTQSSRYLVKRTGEKVFLECVQDMDHENMFWYRQDPGLGLRLIYFSYDVKMKEKGDIPEGYSVSREKKERFSLILESASTNQTSMYLCASSWTGGGNQPQHFGDGTRLSIL.

For the CDR3, the DNA is TGTGTCAGAAGCTTAGGGGACAGGTTCCAAAAACTGTTTTTT. Amino acids: CVRSLGDRFQKLFF. The genes are TRBV7-5 and TRBJ1-4; TRBD1 was called by the table and not checked on the DNA. TRBV7-5 is a pseudogene. This CDR3 contains 14 residues.

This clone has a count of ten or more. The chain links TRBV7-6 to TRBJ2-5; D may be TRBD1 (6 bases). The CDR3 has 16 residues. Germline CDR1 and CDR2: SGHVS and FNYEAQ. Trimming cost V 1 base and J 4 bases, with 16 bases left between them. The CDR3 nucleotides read TGTGCCAGCAGCTTAGGTGGCAGGGGAGTCATAGAGACCCAGTACTTC. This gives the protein CASSLGGRGVIETQYF.

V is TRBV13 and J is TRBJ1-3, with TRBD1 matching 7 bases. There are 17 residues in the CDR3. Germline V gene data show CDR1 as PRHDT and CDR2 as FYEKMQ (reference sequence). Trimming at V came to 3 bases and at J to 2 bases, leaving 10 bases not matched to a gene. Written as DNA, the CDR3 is TGTGCCAGCAGCTTTTGGACAGGCCGTCTGACTGGAAACACCATATATTTT. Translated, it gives CASSFWTGRLTGNTIYF.

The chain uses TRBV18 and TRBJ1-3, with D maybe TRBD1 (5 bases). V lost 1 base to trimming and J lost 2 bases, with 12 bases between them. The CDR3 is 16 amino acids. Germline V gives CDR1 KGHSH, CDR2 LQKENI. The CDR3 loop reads CASSPRPGQTGNTIYF. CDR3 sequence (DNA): TGTGCCAGCTCACCACGTCCAGGGCAAACTGGAAACACCATATATTTT.